This T cell receptor beta chain came from a study of blood T cell repertoires in COVID-19. The CDR3 is 12 residues long. The V end was cut by 4 bases, the J end by 7 bases, with 11 bases between. From germline, CDR1 is SGHRS and CDR2 YFSETQ. TCRdb keeps only in-frame clones here, not all; method: immunoSEQ multiplex PCR. This sample carries some 300,000 clones, approximately 89% of them seen once, and the ten largest clones take roughly 10%. What was sequenced was PBMCs or T cells enriched from blood (not recorded which). The source of this sequence is a woman in her 30s who had recovered from COVID-19. This chain joins TRBV5-1 and TRBJ1-1; no reliable D call. The DNA of the CDR3 is TGCGCCAGCAGCCGAAACACAAATGAAGCTTTCTTT. Residues: CASSRNTNEAFF.